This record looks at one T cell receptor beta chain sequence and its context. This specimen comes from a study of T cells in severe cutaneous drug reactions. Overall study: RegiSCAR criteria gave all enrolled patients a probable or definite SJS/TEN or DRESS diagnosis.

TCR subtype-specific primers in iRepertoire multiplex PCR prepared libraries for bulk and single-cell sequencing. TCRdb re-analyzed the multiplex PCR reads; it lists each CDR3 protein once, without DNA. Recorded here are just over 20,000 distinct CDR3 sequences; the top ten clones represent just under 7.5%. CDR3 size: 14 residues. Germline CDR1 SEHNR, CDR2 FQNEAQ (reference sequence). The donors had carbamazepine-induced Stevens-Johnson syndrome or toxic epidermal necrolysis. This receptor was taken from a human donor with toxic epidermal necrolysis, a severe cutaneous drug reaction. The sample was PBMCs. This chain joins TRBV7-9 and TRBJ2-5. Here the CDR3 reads CASSSRWHKETQYF.